Below are 27 T cell receptor beta chains sequenced from a single sample in a study of radiation and T cells in renal cell carcinoma. The repertoire was sequenced with immunoSEQ multiplex PCR; TCRdb's copy has only in-frame clones and lacks some. This sample carries fewer than 90,000 clones, approximately 86% of them seen once, and the ten largest clones take 20% to 25%. The time point is: blood 2 weeks post-SBRT. Treatment indicated: 15 Gy SBRT to primary tumor, nephrectomy 4 weeks later. Here the sequenced sample was blood, taken from a patient whose treatment included radiotherapy and nephrectomy. All receptors come from a woman aged 50 to 60 with renal cell carcinoma.

V gene TRBV5-5 combines with J gene TRBJ1-1, with D hard to call. CDR1 SGHKS and CDR2 YYEKEE come from the germline V gene (reference sequence). Trimming took 0 bases from V and 5 from J, leaving 8 bases between them. The CDR3 runs to 13 residues. In DNA, the CDR3 is TGTGCCAGCAGCTTGGTACGCGAGACTGAAGCTTTCTTT. Its protein is CASSLVRETEAFF.

J is TRBJ2-1 and V is TRBV7-2; D is unresolved. V lost 3 bases to trimming and J lost 7 bases, with 7 bases between them. Germline V gene sequence: CDR1 SGHTA, CDR2 FQGNSA. CDR3 length equals 12 residues. The CDR3 region is CASSFGDNEQFF. The CDR3 DNA reads as TGTGCCAGCAGCTTTGGGGATAATGAGCAGTTCTTC.

V is TRBV4-3 and J is TRBJ2-1; D ambiguous. The CDR3 extends over 13 amino acids. The V end was cut by 0 bases, the J end by 8 bases, with 8 bases between. Germline assignment: CDR1 LGHNA and CDR2 YSLEER. The CDR3 is CASSQEEEHEQFF. The CDR3, as DNA: TGCGCCAGCAGCCAAGAAGAAGAACATGAGCAGTTCTTC.

The gene calls are TRBV6-6 and TRBJ2-3; 9 positions agree with TRBD1. Germline loops: CDR1 MNHNY, CDR2 SVGAGI (reference sequence). The V and J ends lost 6 bases and 0 bases, in that order; junction bases with no gene match: 4. The CDR3 covers 15 residues. This CDR3 reads CASSPGQGSTDTQYF. In DNA, the CDR3 is TGTGCCAGCAGCCCGGGACAGGGAAGCACAGATACGCAGTATTTT.

The V gene is TRBV11-1, the J gene TRBJ2-7, with D possibly being TRBD2 (5 bases). The germline gives CDR1 SGHAT, CDR2 FQDESV (reference sequence). V was clipped by 6 bases and J by 5 bases, with 11 bases between them. This CDR3 has 12 residues. This chain's CDR3 is CASRTRADEQYF. The CDR3 coding sequence is TGTGCCAGCAGGACGCGGGCAGACGAGCAGTACTTC.

The rearrangement joins TRBV25-1 to TRBJ2-7; D may match TRBD1 or TRBD2 (5 bases each). This CDR3 has 10 amino acids. Looked up from germline, CDR1 is MGHDK and CDR2 is SYGVNS. Trimming shortened V by 10 bases and J by 7 bases, and 11 bases separated the two germline ends. DNA for the CDR3: TGTGCCACTCTCTGGGGGGAGCAGTACTTC. Residues: CATLWGEQYF.

This clone was observed at least ten times. The genes are TRBV28 and TRBJ2-6; 7 positions match TRBD1. The CDR3 runs 15 residues. V gave up 10 bases and J gave up 0 bases; unmatched junction bases: 6. Per the germline V gene, CDR1 is MDHEN and CDR2 is SYDVKM. The CDR3 DNA reads TGTGCCACCAGGACAGGTTACTCTGGGGCCAACGTCCTGACTTTC. As protein: CATRTGYSGANVLTF.

The chain carries TRBV10-3 and TRBJ2-5; 7 nucleotides align to TRBD2. The CDR3 loop spans 14 amino acids. The germline gives CDR1 ENHRY, CDR2 SYGVKD. V was clipped by 5 bases and J by 2 bases; unmatched bases: 5. The CDR3 here is CAISILADQETQYF. The DNA for the CDR3 is TGTGCCATCAGTATCCTAGCGGATCAAGAGACCCAGTACTTC.

This clone was picked up one time. In DNA, the CDR3 is TGTGCCAGCAGGGAACAGGGGATCCGGAACACTGAAGCTTTCTTT. Amino acid sequence: CASREQGIRNTEAFF. The rearrangement uses TRBV28 and TRBJ1-1; TRBD1 aligns across 7 bases. Trimming at V came to 6 bases and at J to 1 base, leaving 8 bases not matched to a gene. The germline CDR1 and CDR2 sequences are MDHEN and SYDVKM. The CDR3 covers 15 residues.

The rearrangement uses TRBV4-3 and TRBJ2-7, with D perhaps assigned TRBD1 or TRBD2 (5 bases each). The CDR3 consists of 18 residues. The V end was cut by 0 bases, the J end by 4 bases, with 22 bases between. Germline-derived CDR1 and CDR2 are LGHNA and YSLEER. In nucleotides, the CDR3 is TGCGCCAGCAGCCAAGATTGGGGACGGGACGTGTTCCCTTACGAGCAGTACTTC. Its translation: CASSQDWGRDVFPYEQYF.

The rearrangement uses TRBV27 and TRBJ1-2; perhaps TRBD1 as D (5 bases). The V and J ends lost 6 bases and 5 bases respectively, with 22 bases between them. The CDR3 has 16 amino acids. In germline, CDR1 is MNHEY, CDR2 SMNVEV (reference sequence). Written as DNA, the CDR3 is TGTGCCAGCAGGAACCGCCAGGCAGGGACTCGTTATGGCTACACCTTC. This codes for CASRNRQAGTRYGYTF.

The rearrangement uses TRBV6-5 and TRBJ1-1; TRBD1 is a possible D gene (5 bases). The germline V gene encodes CDR1 MNHEY and CDR2 SVGAGI. V dropped 6 bases and J dropped 1 base, with 9 bases sitting between them. The CDR3 loop spans 13 amino acids. The CDR3 coding sequence is TGTGCCAGCAGCCCCACAGGGAACACTGAAGCTTTCTTT. The encoded protein is CASSPTGNTEAFF.

The V gene is TRBV7-9, the J gene TRBJ1-5; 7 positions match TRBD1. Germline V gives CDR1 SEHNR, CDR2 FQNEAQ (reference sequence). The CDR3 has 16 residues. V lost 5 bases, J lost 0 bases, and 7 bases stayed unmatched. CDR3: CASSPDRAHSNQPQHF. CDR3 nucleotide sequence: TGTGCCAGCAGCCCTGACAGGGCTCATAGCAATCAGCCCCAGCATTTT.

The rearrangement links TRBV7-6 to TRBJ2-7; D not certain. Germline loops: CDR1 SGHVS, CDR2 FNYEAQ. V lost 1 base and J 3 bases, leaving 4 bases between the germline ends. The CDR3 is made up of 12 amino acids. CDR3 amino acids: CASSLGDYEQYF. CDR3 coding DNA: TGTGCCAGCAGCTTAGGGGACTACGAGCAGTACTTC.

This rearrangement joins TRBV5-4 to TRBJ2-3; no clear D. Between the trimmed V and J ends, which lost 0 bases and 3 bases, there was a span of 5 bases. This CDR3 has 13 amino acids. CDR1 is SGHNT, CDR2 YYREEE, per germline (reference sequence). In DNA form, the CDR3 reads TGTGCCAGCAGCTTGGATTTGACAGATACGCAGTATTTT. It translates to CASSLDLTDTQYF.

The chain uses TRBV10-3 and TRBJ2-2; TRBD1 matches at 7 bases. The germline CDR1 and CDR2 sequences are ENHRY and SYGVKD. Trimming at V came to 10 bases and at J to 3 bases, leaving 8 bases not matched to a gene. The CDR3 totals 14 residues. CDR3 residues: CATRRGTDTGELFF. The CDR3 DNA reads as TGTGCCACCCGCAGGGGGACGGACACCGGGGAGCTGTTTTTT.

The V and J genes are TRBV19 and TRBJ1-2; 7 positions match TRBD1. The germline V gene encodes CDR1 LNHDA and CDR2 SQIVND (reference sequence). Trimming took 1 base from V and 5 from J; bases not matched to a gene: 7. There are 15 residues in the CDR3. In nucleotides, the CDR3 is TGTGCCAGTAGTATAGGTGCTGGGACAGCTTATGGCTACACCTTC. Translated: CASSIGAGTAYGYTF.

The rearrangement joins TRBV13 to TRBJ2-3; D tentatively reads TRBD1 or TRBD2 (5 bases each). Looked up from germline, CDR1 is PRHDT and CDR2 is FYEKMQ (reference sequence). The CDR3 covers 15 residues. Deletions cut 6 bases from V and 0 bases from J, with 13 bases between. The CDR3 is CASSSTGASTDTQYF. The CDR3 DNA reads TGTGCCAGCAGTTCGACCGGGGCGAGCACAGATACGCAGTATTTT. Full variable domain (outside the CDR3, taken from reference TRBV13 and TRBJ2-3): AAGVIQSPRHLIKEKRETATLKCYPIPRHDTVYWYQQGPGQDPQFLISFYEKMQSDKGSIPDRFSAQQFSDYHSELNMSSLELGDSALYFCASSSTGASTDTQYFGPGTRLTVL.

This rearrangement joins TRBV27 to TRBJ1-2; TRBD1 is a possible D gene (5 bases). Germline CDR1 reads MNHEY; CDR2 reads SMNVEV (reference sequence). The ends were cut back, 5 bases at V and 0 bases at J, with 7 bases in the middle. The CDR3 is made up of 13 amino acids. The CDR3 sequence: CASSTTANYGYTF. CDR3 in DNA: TGTGCCAGCAGTACGACAGCTAACTATGGCTACACCTTC.

The chain links TRBV5-1 to TRBJ2-7; D remains unclear. With 6 bases removed from V and 6 bases from J, the gap between germline ends came to 16 bases. The germline gives CDR1 SGHRS, CDR2 YFSETQ. This CDR3 has 13 amino acids. The CDR3 region has the DNA TGCGCCAGCAATGTAGGGTATGGCGGCGAGCAGTACTTC. It specifies CASNVGYGGEQYF.

This chain connects TRBV7-9 to TRBJ2-1; tentative D call: TRBD1 (6 bases). The CDR3 extends over 17 amino acids. Trimming took off 4 bases at V and 3 bases at J, with 19 bases between the two ends. Per the germline V gene, CDR1 is SEHNR and CDR2 is FQNEAQ (reference sequence). This CDR3 reads CASSSKIGGELYNEQFF. The CDR3 DNA is TGTGCCAGCAGCTCAAAAATAGGGGGAGAGCTCTACAATGAGCAGTTCTTC.

The rearrangement links TRBV18 to TRBJ2-2; D is uncertain. Germline V gene data show CDR1 as KGHSH and CDR2 as LQKENI. V was trimmed by 2 bases and J by 0 bases, leaving 4 bases between them. CDR3 length: 14 residues. The CDR3 reads CASSPVSNTGELFF. The CDR3 nucleotides are TGTGCCAGCTCACCAGTATCGAACACCGGGGAGCTGTTTTTT.

The chain joins TRBV21-1 to TRBJ2-1. TRBV21-1 is reported as a pseudogene. This CDR3 has 16 amino acids. The CDR3 loop reads CASSKGTIDSYNEQFF. DNA of the CDR3: TGTGCCAGCAGCAAAGGGACGATAGACTCCTACAATGAGCAGTTCTTC.

The chain uses TRBV11-2 and TRBJ1-5; perhaps TRBD1 as D (5 bases). The CDR3 extends over 15 amino acids. V dropped 5 bases and J dropped 2 bases, with 13 bases sitting between them. Germline values: CDR1 SGHAT, CDR2 FQNNGV. CDR3 region: CASSPVEQGNQPQHF. For the CDR3, the DNA is TGTGCCAGCAGCCCAGTTGAACAGGGCAATCAGCCCCAGCATTTT.

CDR3 bases: TGTGCCAGCAGGTGGGGGCCATACAATGAGCAGTTCTTC. It codes for CASRWGPYNEQFF. The chain employs TRBV27 and TRBJ2-1, with D possibly matching TRBD1 (6 bases). In germline, CDR1 is MNHEY, CDR2 SMNVEV (reference sequence). V was clipped by 6 bases and J by 4 bases, with 10 bases between them. This CDR3 comprises 13 residues.

The V call is TRBV4-3, the J call TRBJ1-4; unclear D gene. V dropped 0 bases and J dropped 8 bases, with 16 bases sitting between them. CDR1 and CDR2 from the germline V gene are LGHNA and YSLEER. This CDR3 region has 16 residues. The CDR3: CASSQDTGTLGEKLFF. The CDR3 DNA sequence: TGCGCCAGCAGCCAAGATACTGGCACGCTAGGGGAAAAACTGTTTTTT.

This clone has a single count. The chain couples TRBV6-6 to TRBJ2-3; no clear D gene. The V gene's germline CDR1 is MNHNY and CDR2 SVGAGI (reference sequence). Trimming removed 6 bases at V and 7 bases at J, with 14 bases between. The CDR3 has 13 amino acids. The CDR3 sequence: CASSLLAANTQYF. The CDR3 region has the DNA TGTGCCAGCAGCCTATTGGCAGCAAATACGCAGTATTTT.